This passage covers 24 T cell receptor beta chains from one sample sequenced in a study of long-term antiretroviral therapy in people with HIV. Version v3.0 of the immunoSEQ assay ran at survey level. Clones were sequenced by immunoSEQ multiplex PCR, and TCRdb holds only the in-frame ones, with some missing. The sample carries tens of thousands of clones, approximately 80% recorded once. The material was unsorted PBMCs, obtained 0.5 years after starting antiretroviral therapy. The receptors originated from a man aged 18 to 35 with HIV.

Here the CDR3 DNA reads TGTGCCAGCAGGGCCCTACAGGGGACCTCTGGAAACACCATATATTTT. Its protein product is CASRALQGTSGNTIYF. The chain is built from TRBV5-5 and TRBJ1-3; 7 bases are a match to TRBD1. Trimming cost V 5 bases and J 0 bases; bases outside gene matches: 8. Per the germline V gene, CDR1 is SGHKS and CDR2 is YYEKEE (reference sequence). The CDR3 runs to 16 residues.

This clone was observed a few times. The V gene is TRBV27, the J gene TRBJ2-7; D not certain. The CDR3 extends over 13 amino acids. Germline V gene data show CDR1 as MNHEY and CDR2 as SMNVEV (reference sequence). Trimming removed 3 bases at V and 0 bases at J, with 6 bases between. As DNA, the CDR3 is TGTGCCAGCAGTTTTACGGGCTCCTACGAGCAGTACTTC. Its translation: CASSFTGSYEQYF.

This clone was seen a handful of times. The rearrangement joins TRBV28 to TRBJ2-5, with 13 bases identical to TRBD2. The germline V gene has CDR1 MDHEN and CDR2 SYDVKM. The ends lost 2 bases at V and 0 bases at J; junction bases unmatched: 3. The CDR3 covers 17 residues. The DNA for the CDR3 is TGTGCCAGCAGTTTAACTAGCGGGGGGGCCAACCAAGAGACCCAGTACTTC. Its protein is CASSLTSGGANQETQYF.

This clone was detected only once. V usage is TRBV18 and J usage is TRBJ2-3, with D perhaps given as TRBD1 or TRBD2 (5 bases each). V lost 3 bases and J 0 bases, leaving 7 bases between the germline ends. Germline CDR1 is KGHSH and CDR2 is LQKENI. The CDR3 runs 14 residues. The chain's CDR3 is CASSPRGSTDTQYF. The CDR3 coding sequence is TGTGCCAGCTCACCGAGGGGCAGCACAGATACGCAGTATTTT.

In DNA form, the CDR3 reads TGTGCTAGTGGTTTCGGGGACAACTACGAGCAGTACTTC. This translates into CASGFGDNYEQYF. The chain has TRBV12-5 and TRBJ2-7; TRBD1 is a possible D gene (6 bases). The CDR3 has 13 residues. CDR1 is LGHNT and CDR2 is FRNRAP in the germline V gene. V was clipped by 3 bases and J by 3 bases, with 9 bases between them.

This chain uses TRBV23-1 with TRBJ1-3; no clear D gene. TRBV23-1 is assigned to the ORF class and has an uncertain function. This CDR3 contains 17 residues. Trimming stripped 5 bases from V and 0 bases from J, with 17 bases between. CDR3 sequence: CASSELYGGFSGNTIYF. DNA of the CDR3: TGCGCCAGCAGTGAGCTTTACGGAGGGTTCTCTGGAAACACCATATATTTT.

This clone was counted once. V usage is TRBV4-1 and J usage is TRBJ1-1; 7 bases line up with TRBD1. The junction had 8 bases not matched to a gene; V was cut back by 6 bases and J by 4 bases. The CDR3 spans 14 residues. CDR1 and CDR2 (germline): MGHRA, YSYEKL. Here the CDR3 DNA reads TGCGCCAGCAGTCAGTTGACAGGGAGCACTGAAGCTTTCTTT. It specifies CASSQLTGSTEAFF.

V is TRBV7-3 and J is TRBJ1-1; no reliable D call. V lost 4 bases to trimming and J lost 3 bases, with 12 bases between them. The length of the CDR3 is 14 residues. In germline, CDR1 is SGHTA, CDR2 FQGTGA. This chain's CDR3 is CASSSLSVDTEAFF. Here the CDR3 DNA reads TGTGCCAGCAGCTCTCTATCCGTCGACACTGAAGCTTTCTTT. The whole variable domain, remainder taken from reference TRBV7-3 and TRBJ1-1, is GAGVSQTPSNKVTEKGKYVELRCDPISGHTALYWYRQSLGQGPEFLIYFQGTGAADDSGLPNDRFFAVRPEGSVSTLKIQRTERGDSAVYLCASSSLSVDTEAFFGQGTRLTVV.

V and J are TRBV4-1 and TRBJ2-3; 9 bases are a match to TRBD2. CDR3 length: 17 residues. Germline trimming cut 0 bases from V and 0 bases from J; bases unmatched to any gene: 4. In germline, CDR1 is MGHRA, CDR2 YSYEKL. The CDR3: CASSQDRTSGSTDTQYF. In DNA form, the CDR3 reads TGCGCCAGCAGCCAAGATAGAACTAGCGGGAGCACAGATACGCAGTATTTT.

The chain recombines TRBV7-9 with TRBJ2-7; possible D gene TRBD1, 6 bases. Germline-derived CDR1 and CDR2 are SEHNR and FQNEAQ (reference sequence). Trimming took off 1 base at V and 3 bases at J, with 7 bases between the two ends. This CDR3 has 13 residues. The CDR3: CASSLGTVYEQYF. CDR3 coding DNA: TGTGCCAGCAGCTTAGGGACAGTCTACGAGCAGTACTTC.

V usage is TRBV29-1 and J usage is TRBJ1-3; D is uncertain. Germline V gives CDR1 SQVTM, CDR2 ANQGSEA. V was shortened by 0 bases and J by 1 base, with 7 bases between the two germline ends. The CDR3 runs to 14 residues. The CDR3 loop is CSVEDGKSGNTIYF. For the CDR3, the DNA is TGCAGCGTTGAAGACGGGAAGTCTGGAAACACCATATATTTT.

V is TRBV28 and J is TRBJ2-1; the match to TRBD2 covers 8 bases. CDR1 MDHEN and CDR2 SYDVKM come from the germline V gene. The trim removed 5 bases at V and 7 bases at J, leaving 7 bases unmatched. The CDR3 totals 14 residues. DNA of the CDR3: TGTGCCAGCAGTCCAGCGGGAGTATCAAATGAGCAGTTCTTC. Protein: CASSPAGVSNEQFF.

A few counts support this clone. This chain joins TRBV19 and TRBJ1-5; D ambiguous. CDR1 and CDR2 (germline): LNHDA, SQIVND (reference sequence). This CDR3 spans 16 amino acids. Trimming stripped 5 bases from V and 5 bases from J, with 19 bases between. Here the CDR3 reads CASSEYTRGRDQPQHF. Written as DNA, the CDR3 is TGTGCCAGTAGTGAGTATACCAGAGGGCGGGATCAGCCCCAGCATTTT. Based on the CDR3 plus reference TRBV19 and TRBJ1-5, the full variable domain is DGGITQSPKYLFRKEGQNVTLSCEQNLNHDAMYWYRQDPGQGLRLIYYSQIVNDFQKGDIAEGYSVSREKKESFPLTVTSAQKNPTAFYLCASSEYTRGRDQPQHFGDGTRLSIL.

V and J are TRBV27 and TRBJ2-1; no clear D gene. Per the germline V gene, CDR1 is MNHEY and CDR2 is SMNVEV (reference sequence). CDR3 length: 15 amino acids. The V end lost 5 bases, the J end lost 7 bases, and 18 bases lay between the germline ends. The DNA for the CDR3 is TGTGCCAGCAGTCCCAGTTTTATAGGGAAAAATGAGCAGTTCTTC. Residues: CASSPSFIGKNEQFF.

In its sample, this clone was seen once. The chain combines TRBV7-9 with TRBJ2-1; tentatively, D is TRBD2 (5 bases). V was cut by 5 bases and J by 2 bases, with 13 bases left in between. This CDR3 region has 15 residues. The germline V gene encodes CDR1 SEHNR and CDR2 FQNEAQ (reference sequence). CDR3 nucleotides: TGTGCCAGCAGCCGGGGATTCAATACCTACAATGAGCAGTTCTTC. It codes for CASSRGFNTYNEQFF.

This clone was detected only a few times. The rearrangement joins TRBV27 to TRBJ2-7; 8 nucleotides match TRBD2. This CDR3 region has 12 residues. J lost 6 bases, V lost 4 bases, and 2 bases had no gene match. CDR1 MNHEY and CDR2 SMNVEV come from the germline V gene (reference sequence). CDR3 in DNA: TGTGCCAGCAGTTACCTAGCGGGCGAGCAGTACTTC. Translating it yields CASSYLAGEQYF.

This clone appeared a few times. J is TRBJ1-2 and V is TRBV7-8, with TRBD1 matching over 7 bases. The germline V gene encodes CDR1 SGHVS and CDR2 FQNEAQ. Trimming took 5 bases from V and 4 from J; bases not matched to a gene: 7. The CDR3 totals 14 residues. The CDR3 nucleotides read TGTGCCAGCAGCAGAGACAGGGTTGTCTATGGCTACACCTTC. It codes for CASSRDRVVYGYTF.

V and J are TRBV5-6 and TRBJ2-1, with TRBD2 identical over 8 bases. Germline CDR1 SGHDT, CDR2 YYEEEE. CDR3 length: 16 residues. J was trimmed by 4 bases and V by 4 bases; bases with no gene match: 10. The CDR3 protein is CASSAGLAGSYNEQFF. The CDR3 DNA is TGTGCCAGCAGCGCTGGCTTAGCGGGAAGTTACAATGAGCAGTTCTTC. The entire variable domain, with the rest obtained from reference TRBV5-6 and TRBJ2-1, is as follows: DAGVTQSPTHLIKTRGQQVTLRCSPKSGHDTVSWYQQALGQGPQFIFQYYEEEERQRGNFPDRFSGHQFPNYSSELNVNALLLGDSALYLCASSAGLAGSYNEQFFGPGTRLTVL.

This clone was seen more than once but under ten times. The J gene is TRBJ2-7, the V gene TRBV7-2, with D possibly matching TRBD1 (6 bases). Trimming shortened V by 1 base and J by 4 bases, and 11 bases separated the two germline ends. Germline V CDR1 and CDR2: SGHTA, FQGNSA. The length of the CDR3 is 14 residues. This CDR3 is CASSLDEGVYEQYF. The CDR3 DNA reads TGTGCCAGCAGCTTAGATGAGGGGGTTTACGAGCAGTACTTC.

This clone was observed once. The rearrangement joins TRBV6-1 to TRBJ2-7; no definite D call. V was shortened by 2 bases and J by 4 bases, with 15 bases between the two germline ends. Germline CDR1 MNHNS, CDR2 SASEGT. The CDR3 extends over 15 amino acids. The CDR3 loop reads CASSEFPWGKYEQYF. CDR3 sequence (DNA): TGTGCCAGCAGTGAATTCCCCTGGGGAAAATACGAGCAGTACTTC.

The rearrangement uses TRBV29-1 and TRBJ1-1; D remains ambiguous. Trimming took off 1 base at V and 4 bases at J, with 4 bases between the two ends. Germline values: CDR1 SQVTM, CDR2 ANQGSEA. This CDR3 spans 11 amino acids. In DNA, the CDR3 is TGCAGCGTTGAAGGCGTCACTGAAGCTTTCTTT. It codes for CSVEGVTEAFF. Filled out from reference TRBV29-1 and TRBJ1-1, the complete variable domain reads SAVISQKPSRDICQRGTSLTIQCQVDSQVTMMFWYRQQPGQSLTLIATANQGSEATYESGFVIDKFPISRPNLTFSTLTVSNMSPEDSSIYLCSVEGVTEAFFGQGTRLTVV.

The rearrangement links TRBV19 to TRBJ2-2; no clear D gene. CDR1 is LNHDA, CDR2 SQIVND, per germline (reference sequence). The CDR3 consists of 16 residues. V shed 10 bases and J shed 6 bases, with 24 bases lying between them. The CDR3 is CATSAPLWRFPGELFF. In DNA, the CDR3 is TGTGCCACATCAGCCCCTTTGTGGAGATTTCCCGGGGAGCTGTTTTTT. Combining the CDR3 with reference TRBV19 and TRBJ2-2 gives the whole variable domain DGGITQSPKYLFRKEGQNVTLSCEQNLNHDAMYWYRQDPGQGLRLIYYSQIVNDFQKGDIAEGYSVSREKKESFPLTVTSAQKNPTAFYLCATSAPLWRFPGELFFGEGSRLTVL.

V and J are TRBV10-3 and TRBJ2-1; 8 bases line up with TRBD1. V was pared by 0 bases and J by 8 bases, with 12 bases of the junction left unmatched. This CDR3 has 17 amino acids. CDR1 is ENHRY and CDR2 is SYGVKD in the germline V gene. The CDR3 DNA sequence: TGTGCCATCAGTGAGTCGGCCGAGACAGGGGTCAAGGATGAGCAGTTCTTC. The encoded protein is CAISESAETGVKDEQFF.

CDR3 region: CAISYVTGRGAWEQYF. The CDR3 DNA sequence: TGTGCCATCAGTTACGTAACAGGTCGTGGTGCTTGGGAGCAGTACTTC. The chain links TRBV10-3 to TRBJ2-7; TRBD1 might be the D (5 bases). V was trimmed by 5 bases and J by 7 bases, leaving 24 bases between them. CDR1 is ENHRY and CDR2 is SYGVKD in the germline V gene. There are 16 residues in the CDR3.